What follows are 28 T cell receptor beta chains derived from one specimen sequenced in a study of CD8+ T cells in alopecia areata. Sequencing templates came from extracted RNA that was reverse transcribed into cDNA. The table came from immunoSEQ multiplex PCR; TCRdb's copy has only in-frame clones and leaves some out. In the table there are some 45,000 clones, approximately 92% of which are singletons. Specified treatment: oral pan-JAK inhibitor, 5-10 mg twice daily. This specimen was CD8+ T cells sorted from blood, taken at week 24, from a patient treated with tofacitinib. These receptors originate from a human donor with alopecia areata.

In this sample, this clone turned up a few times. The chain recombines TRBV7-9 with TRBJ2-2, with TRBD1 matching 9 bases. Per the germline V gene, CDR1 is SEHNR and CDR2 is FQNEAQ (reference sequence). The CDR3 totals 14 residues. With 5 bases clipped from V and 6 bases from J, the junction kept 4 bases outside the gene matches. CDR3 amino acids: CASSNRDRAGELFF. The CDR3 region has the DNA TGTGCCAGCAGCAACCGGGACAGGGCCGGGGAGCTGTTTTTT.

This clone showed up just once. V and J are TRBV27 and TRBJ2-7; 9 bases match TRBD1. The trim removed 9 bases at V and 1 base at J, leaving 4 bases unmatched. This CDR3 contains 13 residues. CDR1 is MNHEY and CDR2 is SMNVEV in the germline V gene (reference sequence). This chain's CDR3 is CASKGQGSYEQYF. The CDR3 DNA sequence: TGTGCCAGTAAGGGACAGGGTTCCTACGAGCAGTACTTC.

V and J are TRBV6-5 and TRBJ2-7; TRBD1 matches 7 bases. There are 15 residues in the CDR3. Trimming at V came to 6 bases and at J to 0 bases, leaving 8 bases not matched to a gene. Per the germline V gene, CDR1 is MNHEY and CDR2 is SVGAGI. The CDR3 reads CASRDPGQSSYEQYF. Written as DNA, the CDR3 is TGTGCCAGCAGAGATCCGGGACAGAGCTCCTACGAGCAGTACTTC.

This clone was found a few times. The genes are TRBV2 and TRBJ2-1; no definite D call. From germline, CDR1 is SNHLY and CDR2 FYNNEI. Deletions cut 4 bases from V and 7 bases from J, with 8 bases between. The CDR3 covers 12 residues. For the CDR3, the DNA is TGTGCCAGCAGTGGATTCTTGAATGAGCAGTTCTTC. Translated, it gives CASSGFLNEQFF.

The V call is TRBV27, the J call TRBJ1-1, with D possibly matching TRBD1 (6 bases). There are 15 residues in the CDR3. CDR1 is MNHEY, CDR2 SMNVEV, per germline (reference sequence). Trimming cost V 3 bases and J 5 bases, with 16 bases left between them. The CDR3 bases are TGTGCCAGCAGTTTGTCCTTCGATCAGGGGACTGAAGCTTTCTTT. It encodes CASSLSFDQGTEAFF.

The genes are TRBV28 and TRBJ2-7; 11 nucleotides line up with TRBD1. Unmatched junction bases numbered 10, after V lost 6 bases and J lost 3 bases. Looked up from germline, CDR1 is MDHEN and CDR2 is SYDVKM. The CDR3 runs 16 residues. CDR3 DNA: TGTGCCAGCAGACAAAGTTGGGACAGGGGGATCTACGAGCAGTACTTC. It codes for CASRQSWDRGIYEQYF.

On this clone: An end of the junction does not agree with germline; a read error may underlie this. The chain joins TRBV7-9 to TRBJ2-7; D is undetermined. Per germline, CDR1 SEHNR and CDR2 FQNEAQ (reference sequence). The CDR3 is 14 residues long. CDR3 region: CTSSSQESSYEQYF. DNA of the CDR3: TGTACCAGCAGCTCACAAGAGAGCTCCTACGAGCAGTACTTC.

This clone was seen a few times. V usage is TRBV4-3 and J usage is TRBJ1-6; no definite D call. The CDR3 loop spans 13 amino acids. Trimming left V 1 base short and J 9 bases short, with 7 bases between. Per germline, CDR1 LGHNA and CDR2 YSLEER. This CDR3 reads CASSQVRSSPLHF. The CDR3 DNA follows: TGCGCCAGCAGCCAAGTTCGTAGTTCACCCCTCCACTTT.

The chain links TRBV15 to TRBJ1-2; 7 bases are a match to TRBD1. The ends lost 6 bases at V and 3 bases at J; junction bases unmatched: 13. Germline CDR1 reads LNHNV; CDR2 reads YYDKDF (reference sequence). This CDR3 is built from 16 residues. Written as DNA, the CDR3 is TGTGCCACCAGAGATCTAGGGGGCTTCACCGACTATGGCTACACCTTC. As protein: CATRDLGGFTDYGYTF.

This sequence joins TRBV12-5 and TRBJ2-2, with a tentative D call TRBD1 (6 bases). Trimming left V 4 bases short and J 0 bases short, with 6 bases between. The CDR3 consists of 14 residues. Germline CDR1 LGHNT, CDR2 FRNRAP. The CDR3 here is CASGWTANTGELFF. CDR3 DNA: TGTGCTAGTGGTTGGACAGCGAACACCGGGGAGCTGTTTTTT.

A few counts support this clone. The rearrangement joins TRBV6-1 to TRBJ2-7; D is perhaps TRBD2 (6 bases). Germline V lookup: CDR1 MNHNS, CDR2 SASEGT. V gave up 10 bases and J gave up 5 bases, with 21 bases separating them. This CDR3 contains 14 residues. CDR3 nucleotide sequence: TGTGCCATCCATTCGGGGGTTTCGGTCCACGAGCAGTACTTC. Protein sequence: CAIHSGVSVHEQYF.

The J gene is TRBJ2-3, the V gene TRBV7-6, with 9 bases lining up with TRBD2. Trimming removed 1 base from V and 2 bases from J; junction bases left unmatched: 4. The CDR3 totals 16 residues. Germline lookup yields CDR1 SGHVS and CDR2 FNYEAQ. The CDR3 protein is CASSLGLAEVTDTQYF. CDR3 coding DNA: TGTGCCAGCAGCTTAGGACTAGCGGAGGTCACAGATACGCAGTATTTT. The full variable domain, its missing parts supplied by reference TRBV7-6 and TRBJ2-3, is GAGVSQSPRYKVTKRGQDVALRCDPISGHVSLYWYRQALGQGPEFLTYFNYEAQQDKSGLPNDRFSAERPEGSISTLTIQRTEQRDSAMYRCASSLGLAEVTDTQYFGPGTRLTVL.

The genes are TRBV19 and TRBJ2-3; D gene unclear. The CDR3 sequence is 15 residues long. The V gene lost 3 bases and the J gene lost 3 bases, with 13 bases spanning the gap. Germline CDR1 LNHDA, CDR2 SQIVND (reference sequence). The CDR3 is CASSMAAPATDTQYF. The CDR3, as DNA: TGTGCCAGTAGTATGGCGGCCCCTGCAACAGATACGCAGTATTTT.

The chain carries TRBV19 and TRBJ1-5, with D possibly matching TRBD1 (6 bases). The V gene's germline CDR1 is LNHDA and CDR2 SQIVND (reference sequence). The CDR3 extends over 15 amino acids. The V gene lost 3 bases and the J gene lost 6 bases, with 15 bases spanning the gap. The CDR3 DNA reads TGTGCCAGTAGTATGACGGGGGGGCAAGTTCAGCCCCAGCATTTT. This translates into CASSMTGGQVQPQHF.

V gene TRBV7-9 combines with J gene TRBJ2-5; perhaps D is TRBD1 or TRBD2 (5 bases each). Trimming left V 4 bases short and J 1 base short, with 13 bases between. CDR3 size: 15 residues. Germline CDR1 SEHNR, CDR2 FQNEAQ (reference sequence). The CDR3 bases are TGTGCCAGCAGCTCCTCACTAGACAGCCAAGAGACCCAGTACTTC. This gives the protein CASSSSLDSQETQYF.

The J gene is TRBJ2-7, the V gene TRBV7-6; maybe TRBD2 (7 bases). CDR1 and CDR2 (germline): SGHVS, FNYEAQ. V dropped 5 bases and J dropped 7 bases, with 18 bases sitting between them. CDR3 length: 14 residues. This chain's CDR3 is CASSLSAGAGEQYF. As DNA, the CDR3 is TGTGCCAGCAGCCTGTCGGCGGGGGCAGGGGAGCAGTACTTC. The whole variable domain, remainder taken from reference TRBV7-6 and TRBJ2-7, is GAGVSQSPRYKVTKRGQDVALRCDPISGHVSLYWYRQALGQGPEFLTYFNYEAQQDKSGLPNDRFSAERPEGSISTLTIQRTEQRDSAMYRCASSLSAGAGEQYFGPGTRLTVT.

The V gene is TRBV10-3, the J gene TRBJ2-7; no definite D call. This CDR3 is 13 amino acids long. Germline CDR1 and CDR2: ENHRY and SYGVKD. V was shortened by 4 bases and J by 4 bases, with 11 bases between the two germline ends. This CDR3 reads CAISAAPQYEQYF. The CDR3 DNA reads TGTGCCATCAGTGCTGCCCCCCAGTACGAGCAGTACTTC.

CDR3 nucleotides: TGTGCCTGGGTAACTGGGGCAGGGCCAATAGAGACCCAGTACTTC. This gives the protein CAWVTGAGPIETQYF. This chain joins TRBV30 and TRBJ2-5, with a tentative D call TRBD1 (5 bases). The CDR3 covers 15 residues. Trimming stripped 5 bases from V and 4 bases from J, with 20 bases between. Germline assignment: CDR1 GTSNPN and CDR2 SVGIG (reference sequence).

The rearrangement links TRBV7-9 to TRBJ2-7, with D uncertain. This CDR3 is built from 12 residues. Germline assignment: CDR1 SEHNR and CDR2 FQNEAQ (reference sequence). Between the trimmed V and J ends, which lost 1 base and 4 bases, there was a span of 5 bases. The CDR3 loop is CASSLEMYEQYF. CDR3 nucleotides: TGTGCCAGCAGCTTAGAGATGTACGAGCAGTACTTC.

For this clone: The junction does not match germline at one end; this may be a read error. The chain employs TRBV29-1 and TRBJ2-7; D gene ambiguous. The CDR3 spans 13 residues. Germline CDR1 SQVTM, CDR2 ANQGSEA. The CDR3 coding sequence is TGCAGCGCTGAAGTCGGGTACGACTACGAGCAGTACTTC. It is translated as CSAEVGYDYEQYF.

This clone has a single count. The rearrangement uses TRBV7-9 and TRBJ2-6; D gene unclear. Trimming pared 5 bases from V and 2 bases from J, leaving 1 base between. Germline CDR1 and CDR2: SEHNR and FQNEAQ (reference sequence). The CDR3 is made up of 12 amino acids. CDR3 nucleotide sequence: TGTGCCAGCAGCACTGGGGCCAACGTCCTGACTTTC. It encodes CASSTGANVLTF.

This chain links TRBV7-9 with TRBJ2-1, with 8 nucleotides matching TRBD1. The germline gives CDR1 SEHNR, CDR2 FQNEAQ (reference sequence). CDR3 length equals 15 residues. Trimming at V came to 3 bases and at J to 5 bases, leaving 6 bases not matched to a gene. The CDR3 reads CASSFRDRPNNEQFF. CDR3 in DNA: TGTGCCAGCAGCTTCCGGGACAGGCCTAACAATGAGCAGTTCTTC.

This clone was seen only once. The chain joins TRBV7-9 to TRBJ1-2; D is ambiguous. Per the germline V gene, CDR1 is SEHNR and CDR2 is FQNEAQ (reference sequence). V was cut by 1 base and J by 1 base, with 10 bases left in between. This CDR3 comprises 15 residues. The CDR3, as DNA: TGTGCCAGCAGCTTAGTCCTACCCATTAACTATGGCTACACCTTC. Amino acids: CASSLVLPINYGYTF.

This rearrangement joins TRBV5-4 to TRBJ2-7; D is undetermined. Trimming cost V 7 bases and J 3 bases, with 14 bases left between them. There are 13 residues in the CDR3. CDR1 and CDR2 (germline): SGHNT, YYREEE (reference sequence). The CDR3 DNA reads as TGTGCCAGCCAGGTGTGGGGTTACTACGAGCAGTACTTC. It yields the protein CASQVWGYYEQYF.

The count of this clone is one. The V gene is TRBV7-9, the J gene TRBJ2-5; 7 nucleotides match TRBD1. With V trimmed by 5 bases and J by 2 bases, 5 bases remained unmatched. The CDR3 has 14 residues. The germline CDR1 and CDR2 sequences are SEHNR and FQNEAQ (reference sequence). The CDR3 region has the DNA TGTGCCAGCAGCGAAAGGGACAGACAAGAGACCCAGTACTTC. This codes for CASSERDRQETQYF.

This chain joins TRBV28 and TRBJ2-1; 9 bases agree with TRBD1. This CDR3 is 15 amino acids long. Losses at the gene ends were 4 bases for V and 7 bases for J; bases not matched to a gene: 8. The germline CDR1 and CDR2 sequences are MDHEN and SYDVKM. CDR3 sequence: CASSSGTGYSNEQFF. In DNA, the CDR3 is TGTGCCAGCAGTTCTGGGACAGGGTACTCAAATGAGCAGTTCTTC.

The chain joins TRBV7-2 to TRBJ2-1; 13 nucleotides agree with TRBD2. The V gene's germline CDR1 is SGHTA and CDR2 FQGNSA. V was pared by 3 bases and J by 9 bases, with 5 bases of the junction left unmatched. The CDR3 has 15 amino acids. The CDR3 DNA reads TGTGCCAGCAGCTTGGGGACTAGCGGGGCCGTTGAGCAGTTCTTC. Its protein is CASSLGTSGAVEQFF.

This rearrangement joins TRBV6-5 to TRBJ2-7; TRBD2 might be the D (5 bases). Between the trimmed V and J ends, which lost 6 bases and 8 bases, there was a span of 17 bases. Germline CDR1 MNHEY, CDR2 SVGAGI. The CDR3 consists of 13 residues. This chain's CDR3 is CASSPGVPLQQYF. The CDR3, as DNA: TGTGCCAGCAGCCCCGGGGTCCCCCTCCAGCAGTACTTC.